Listed below are T cell receptor beta chains from one sample, sequenced in a study of T cells in Graves' hyperthyroidism and ophthalmopathy. TCRdb used MiXCR to reprocess the multiplex PCR reads, holding one entry per CDR3 protein. There are 540,000 or so distinct CDR3 sequences in the sample; around 46% occur only once, and over 15% lies in the top ten. The sequencing sample was made of peripheral blood or thyroid tissue (not recorded which). The receptors originated from an adult woman with Graves' disease, either hyperthyroidism or ophthalmopathy (not recorded which). CDR3s include the opening cysteine and the closing phenylalanine or tryptophan. A D gene is named only where the DNA matches it firmly. Size is omitted from some rows. Given values are once, few, many or a class for expanded clones.

V gene	D gene	clone size	J gene	CDR3 DNA	CDR3 protein
TRBV29-1	NA	NA	TRBJ1-1	TGCAGCGTTGAAAATATCAAGGAGAACACTGAAGCTTTCTTT	CSVENIKENTEAFF
TRBV5-1	NA	NA	TRBJ1-2	TGCGCCAGCAGCTTGGGTGATCAGGGCTACACCTTC	CASSLGDQGYTF
TRBV20-1	TRBD2	NA	TRBJ2-7	TGCAGAGCCGGGACTAGCGGTGCCTACGAGCAGTACTTC	CRAGTSGAYEQYF
TRBV20-1	NA	NA	TRBJ2-7	TGCAGTGCTAGAGACGCAGGACTTACCTACGAGCAGTACTTC	CSARDAGLTYEQYF
TRBV2	TRBD1	NA	TRBJ2-5	TGTGCCAGCAGTTCCTCAGGGGGCCTGGTCTTCGAGACCCAGTACTTC	CASSSSGGLVFETQYF
TRBV6-5	TRBD1	many	TRBJ1-5	TGTGCCAGCAGTCGTTCCCCGACAGGGGAGGTTCAGCCCCAGCATTTT	CASSRSPTGEVQPQHF
TRBV19	NA	many	TRBJ1-5	TGTGCCACTGGACGTCGCCGTGGGTATAGCAATCAGCCCCAGCATTTT	CATGRRRGYSNQPQHF
TRBV19	NA	many	TRBJ1-1	TGTGCCAGTAGCGTATGGGGATACACTGAAGCTTTCTTT	CASSVWGYTEAFF
TRBV20-1	NA	once	TRBJ2-2	TGCAGTGCTAAAGTACGGGGCCTCACCGGGGAGCTGTTTTTT	CSAKVRGLTGELFF
TRBV7-9	TRBD1	NA	TRBJ2-7	TGTGCCAGCAGCTACTGGACAGGGGGCGACGAGCAGTACTTC	CASSYWTGGDEQYF
TRBV18	TRBD1	NA	TRBJ2-5	TGTGCCAGCTCACCAATATCCGCGGGACAGGGCGAGACCCAGTACTTC	CASSPISAGQGETQYF
TRBV20-1	NA	few	TRBJ1-4	TGCAGTGCTAGAGTGGGATTCGAAGAGAATGAAAAACTGTTTTTT	CSARVGFEENEKLFF
TRBV5-1	TRBD2	few	TRBJ2-3	TGCGCCAGCAGCTTAGGGACTAGCAAAGCCGCAGATACGCAGTATTTT	CASSLGTSKAADTQYF
TRBV13	TRBD2	many	TRBJ2-7	TGTGCCAGCAGCTTAGGCGGCCTAGCGGGAGGTTACGAGCAGTACTTC	CASSLGGLAGGYEQYF
TRBV2	NA	NA	TRBJ2-5	TGTGCCAGCAGTGAAATGCTAGCGCAAGAGACCCAGTACTTC	CASSEMLAQETQYF
TRBV5-1	NA	NA	TRBJ1-5	TGCGCCAGCAGCTTGGGAGGAGAGGGCTACGAGCATTTT	CASSLGGEGYEHF
TRBV7-8	NA	many	TRBJ1-5	TGTGCCAGCAGCTCTCGGGGGGGTGGCAATCAGCCCCAGCATTTT	CASSSRGGGNQPQHF
TRBV5-1	NA	NA	TRBJ2-2	TGTGCCAGCAACACTGACACCGGGGAGCTGTTTTTT	CASNTDTGELFF
TRBV10-3	TRBD2	NA	TRBJ2-5	TGTGCCACCAGTGATTTTTACGGCGGGAGGGAGACCCAGTACTTC	CATSDFYGGRETQYF
TRBV19	NA	few	TRBJ1-2	TGTGCCAGTAGTATAGGGACCGATTATGGCTACACCTTC	CASSIGTDYGYTF
TRBV24-1	NA	NA	TRBJ2-3	TGTGCCACCGATACGCAGTATTTT	CATDTQYF
TRBV6-5	TRBD1	many	TRBJ1-1	TGTGCCAGCAGGGACAGGGGGCGAGAAGCTTTCTTT	CASRDRGREAFF